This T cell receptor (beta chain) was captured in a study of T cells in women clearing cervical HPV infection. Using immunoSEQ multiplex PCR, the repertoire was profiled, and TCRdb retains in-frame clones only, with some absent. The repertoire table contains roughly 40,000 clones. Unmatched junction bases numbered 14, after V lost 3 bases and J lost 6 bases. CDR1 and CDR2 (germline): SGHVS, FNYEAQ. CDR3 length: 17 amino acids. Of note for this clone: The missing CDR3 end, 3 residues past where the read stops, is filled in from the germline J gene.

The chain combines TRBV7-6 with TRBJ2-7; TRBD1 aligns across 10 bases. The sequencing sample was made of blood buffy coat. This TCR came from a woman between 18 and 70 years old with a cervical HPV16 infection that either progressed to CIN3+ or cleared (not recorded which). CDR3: CASSFDRHRDRGSEQYF. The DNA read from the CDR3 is TGTGCCAGCAGCTTTGATCGACACCGGGACAGGGGAAGCGAG.